This T cell receptor (beta chain) was recovered during a study of blood T cell repertoires in COVID-19. Data came from immunoSEQ multiplex PCR; TCRdb stores just in-frame clones and leaves some out. The sample contains 200,000 to 250,000 clones, roughly 87% of which appear only once. The V gene's germline CDR1 is SEHNR and CDR2 FQNEAQ (reference sequence). The CDR3 has 17 residues. Germline trimming cut 5 bases from V and 6 bases from J; bases unmatched to any gene: 17. Sequenced material: PBMCs or T cells enriched from blood (not recorded which). V is TRBV7-9 and J is TRBJ1-2, with 8 positions matching TRBD1. This TCR was recovered from a woman aged 25 to 45 with acute COVID-19. The CDR3 DNA follows: TGTGCCAGCAGCCGAGAAGGACAGGGCTCAAGCAGGAATGGCTACACCTTC. Its translation is CASSREGQGSSRNGYTF.